This TCR beta chain was identified during a study of blood T cell repertoires in COVID-19. On the study more broadly: In each case, the material was cDNA or gDNA derived from T cells, B-cell-depleted T cells, or PBMCs.

Clones were sequenced by immunoSEQ multiplex PCR, and TCRdb holds only the in-frame ones, with some missing. The table records 150,000 or so clones, roughly nine tenths of them present only once. Germline values: CDR1 MNHEY, CDR2 SVGAGI. Trimming left V 5 bases short and J 6 bases short, with 14 bases between. The CDR3 is made up of 13 amino acids. Participants came from roughly 24 US areas, aged roughly 18 to 90 years. Sequencing used PBMCs or T cells enriched from blood (not recorded which). The chain carries TRBV6-5 and TRBJ2-7; no reliable D call. The sequence came from a human donor with acute COVID-19. The donor label of this sample is uncertain. CDR3 amino acids: CASSPPRQAEQYF. DNA for the CDR3: TGTGCCAGCAGTCCCCCCCGGCAGGCCGAGCAGTACTTC.